This passage covers 26 T cell receptor beta chains from one sample sequenced in a study of T cells in Graves' hyperthyroidism and ophthalmopathy. Amplification of TCR beta CDR3 regions was performed using RNA transcripts as template. HTBI primers were employed in a first-round RT-PCR of the TCR CDR3. Via MiXCR, TCRdb re-called the multiplex PCR reads, giving one row per CDR3 protein. This table holds a few hundred thousand distinct CDR3 sequences, 15% to 19% found once. The sequenced sample was blood. The source is a young woman with Graves' hyperthyroidism.

About this clonotype: A much larger clone lies one base from this, so it may be a read error. As the CDR3 is not closed by the conserved phenylalanine or tryptophan, this likely results from a read error. The V gene is TRBV11-2, the J gene TRBJ1-1, with D possibly being TRBD1 (5 bases). There are 15 residues in the CDR3. In germline, CDR1 is SGHAT, CDR2 FQNNGV. Between the trimmed V and J ends, which lost 3 bases and 0 bases, there was a span of 11 bases. In DNA form, the CDR3 reads TGTGCCAGCAGCTTCTCTCAGGGATTGAACACTGAAGCTTTCCTT. Its translation: CASSFSQGLNTEAFL.

This clonotype showed up many times. The chain has TRBV7-8 and TRBJ1-4; D is possibly TRBD1 (5 bases). This CDR3 is 20 amino acids long. Trimming stripped 1 base from V and 2 bases from J, with 23 bases between. CDR1 is SGHVS, CDR2 FQNEAQ, per germline. The CDR3 sequence: CASSLVRVGGEYNTNEKLFF. The CDR3 DNA is TGTGCCAGCAGCTTAGTACGGGTGGGGGGAGAATACAATACTAATGAAAAACTGTTTTTT.

This clonotype came up a few times. The chain combines TRBV20-1 with TRBJ2-7; 12 positions agree with TRBD2. The V and J ends lost 6 bases and 3 bases, in that order; junction bases with no gene match: 9. CDR1 and CDR2 (germline): DFQATT, SNEGSKA (reference sequence). The length of the CDR3 is 15 residues. The CDR3 bases are TGCAGTGCACTCATGACTAGCGGGAGTCTCTACGAGCAGTACTTC. It codes for CSALMTSGSLYEQYF.

This clonotype showed up many times. The chain is built from TRBV20-1 and TRBJ2-3, with D perhaps given as TRBD1 or TRBD2 (5 bases each). V was cut by 5 bases and J by 0 bases, with 12 bases left in between. The CDR3 totals 14 residues. Germline V gene lookup returns CDR1 DFQATT and CDR2 SNEGSKA (reference sequence). The CDR3 DNA reads TGCAGTGCTCCCGGGACGGCGAGCACAGATACGCAGTATTTT. Protein sequence: CSAPGTASTDTQYF.

This clonotype turned up a few times. The rearrangement joins TRBV6-1 to TRBJ2-3; D may be TRBD2 (6 bases). The CDR3 runs 15 residues. Germline V gene lookup returns CDR1 MNHNS and CDR2 SASEGT. Trimming took 5 bases from V and 0 from J, leaving 12 bases between them. This CDR3 is CASSSTRTSTDTQYF. CDR3 bases: TGTGCCAGCAGTTCGACTAGGACTAGCACAGATACGCAGTATTTT.

This clonotype was picked up many times. This sequence joins TRBV30 and TRBJ1-2; D perhaps matches TRBD1 (5 bases). The V and J ends lost 0 bases and 2 bases respectively, with 16 bases between them. The germline CDR1 and CDR2 sequences are GTSNPN and SVGIG (reference sequence). The CDR3 extends over 16 amino acids. In DNA form, the CDR3 reads TGTGCCTGGAGTGTCTCCCGAGGGGTCGGGAACTATGGCTACACCTTC. It codes for CAWSVSRGVGNYGYTF.

Ten or more counts support this clonotype. The V call is TRBV5-1, the J call TRBJ2-4, with 10 bases fitting TRBD2. With 1 base clipped from V and 7 bases from J, the junction kept 5 bases outside the gene matches. CDR1 is SGHRS, CDR2 YFSETQ, per germline. This CDR3 region has 15 residues. The CDR3 loop is CASSLMLAGDNIQYF. The CDR3 nucleotides are TGCGCCAGCAGCTTGATGCTAGCGGGGGACAACATTCAGTACTTC. The whole variable domain, filled in from reference TRBV5-1 and TRBJ2-4, reads KAGVTQTPRYLIKTRGQQVTLSCSPISGHRSVSWYQQTPGQGLQFLFEYFSETQRNKGNFPGRFSGRQFSNSRSEMNVSTLELGDSALYLCASSLMLAGDNIQYFGAGTRLSVL.

This clonotype came up many times. V and J are TRBV27 and TRBJ1-2; D gene ambiguous. The CDR3 runs 14 residues. Germline lookup yields CDR1 MNHEY and CDR2 SMNVEV (reference sequence). V was pared by 2 bases and J by 4 bases, with 11 bases between. The CDR3 spells CASSLGWASYGYTF. In DNA form, the CDR3 reads TGTGCCAGCAGTTTAGGGTGGGCTTCCTATGGCTACACCTTC.

There are a few counts of this clonotype. The chain recombines TRBV27 with TRBJ2-2; D gene uncertain. CDR3 length: 16 amino acids. Trimming left V 0 bases short and J 6 bases short, with 14 bases between. The germline V gene has CDR1 MNHEY and CDR2 SMNVEV (reference sequence). As DNA, the CDR3 is TGTGCCAGCAGTTTATCCGCCAGTCGAAGGCCCGGGGAGCTGTTTTTT. Translating gives CASSLSASRRPGELFF.

A few counts support this clonotype. This chain connects TRBV6-1 to TRBJ2-7; 12 bases line up with TRBD1. V lost 6 bases and J lost 3; bases outside the gene matches: 9. The CDR3 is 16 amino acids. Germline values: CDR1 MNHNS, CDR2 SASEGT. CDR3 residues: CASRVLGTGGHYEQYF. CDR3 DNA: TGTGCCAGCAGGGTCCTCGGGACAGGGGGCCACTACGAGCAGTACTTC.

Details on this clonotype: At one of its ends the junction is not consistent with the germline gene, which may arise from a read error. The chain joins TRBV5-1 to TRBJ2-7; 9 positions agree with TRBD1. Germline V CDR1 and CDR2: SGHRS, YFSETQ. CDR3 length equals 16 residues. CDR3 nucleotides: TGCGCCAGCAGCCTGATACCCGGGACAGGGAAATACGAGCAGTGCTTC. This gives the protein CASSLIPGTGKYEQCF.

This clonotype was found a few times. Possible read error: a much larger clone is one base away. This rearrangement joins TRBV30 to TRBJ2-3; D gene unclear. Germline V CDR1 and CDR2: GTSNPN, SVGIG (reference sequence). The CDR3 has 12 residues. The DNA of the CDR3 is TGTGCCTTGGAACAGACCACAGATACGCGGTATTTT. It specifies CALEQTTDTRYF.

This clonotype occurred many times. The chain employs TRBV7-2 and TRBJ2-2, with 15 bases fitting TRBD2. V shed 3 bases, J shed 3 bases, and the junction held 8 bases outside the gene matches. This CDR3 contains 19 residues. The germline V gene has CDR1 SGHTA and CDR2 FQGNSA. The CDR3 loop reads CASSLLGLAGGPDTGELFF. CDR3 nucleotides: TGTGCCAGCAGCTTGCTCGGACTAGCGGGAGGGCCGGACACCGGGGAGCTGTTTTTT.

This clonotype has a count of ten or more. The J gene is TRBJ2-7, the V gene TRBV5-1; D not resolved. Trimming left V 8 bases short and J 1 base short, with 10 bases between. This CDR3 has 12 residues. Germline CDR1 reads SGHRS; CDR2 reads YFSETQ. DNA for the CDR3: TGCGCCAGTGGGGATTCATCCTACGAGCAGTACTTC. Translating it yields CASGDSSYEQYF.

Details on this clonotype: A much larger clone differs by one base, so this may be a read error. The chain recombines TRBV27 with TRBJ1-4; D not certain. The CDR3 has 16 residues. V lost 5 bases and J 5 bases, leaving 18 bases between the germline ends. CDR1 MNHEY and CDR2 SMNVEV come from the germline V gene (reference sequence). The CDR3 DNA reads as TGTGCCAGCAGTCTCGCCAGCGCCGTGGGGAATGAAAAACTGTTTTTT. Translating gives CASSLASAVGNEKLFF. The complete variable domain, with remaining parts taken from reference TRBV27 and TRBJ1-4, reads EAQVTQNPRYLITVTGKKLTVTCSQNMNHEYMSWYRQDPGLGLRQIYYSMNVEVTDKGDVPEGYKVSRKEKRNFPLILESPSPNQTSLYFCASSLASAVGNEKLFFGSGTQLSVL.

Many counts were recorded for this clonotype. V is TRBV18 and J is TRBJ1-2; D is possibly TRBD1 (6 bases). Trimming stripped 5 bases from V and 5 bases from J, with 12 bases between. The CDR3 length is 13 residues. The germline CDR1 and CDR2 sequences are KGHSH and LQKENI. CDR3 region: CASSSTGQYGYTF. CDR3 in DNA: TGTGCCAGCTCATCGACCGGACAGTATGGCTACACCTTC.

In its sample, this clonotype was seen many times. CDR3 coding DNA: TGCAGTGCCTTCCACGCTAGCGGGAGATCGACAGATACGCAGTATTTT. As protein: CSAFHASGRSTDTQYF. The J gene is TRBJ2-3, the V gene TRBV20-1, with 10 bases aligning to TRBD2. Germline V gives CDR1 DFQATT, CDR2 SNEGSKA (reference sequence). V gave up 6 bases and J gave up 3 bases; unmatched junction bases: 12. The CDR3 is 16 residues long.

Many counts were recorded for this clonotype. This chain joins TRBV5-4 and TRBJ2-3; 9 bases are a match to TRBD1. Trimming took 4 bases from V and 6 from J; bases not matched to a gene: 9. CDR1 SGHNT and CDR2 YYREEE come from the germline V gene (reference sequence). The CDR3 length is 15 residues. The CDR3 sequence: CASSRTGGGRDTQYF. As DNA, the CDR3 is TGTGCCAGCAGCCGTACAGGGGGCGGACGGGATACGCAGTATTTT.

This clonotype came up a few times. The V and J genes are TRBV5-1 and TRBJ2-7, with 7 bases matching TRBD1. The length of the CDR3 is 13 residues. Germline V gene sequence: CDR1 SGHRS, CDR2 YFSETQ. V was clipped by 3 bases and J by 5 bases; unmatched bases: 5. The CDR3, as DNA: TGCGCCAGCAGCTCACTCACAGGGGACGAGCAGTACTTC. This sequence encodes CASSSLTGDEQYF.

This clonotype showed up just a few times. The chain combines TRBV12-5 with TRBJ2-7; no reliable D call. Trimming stripped 4 bases from V and 5 bases from J, with 15 bases between. The CDR3 runs 14 residues. Germline lookup yields CDR1 LGHNT and CDR2 FRNRAP. CDR3: CASGSPRELNEQYF. The CDR3 bases are TGTGCTAGTGGTTCGCCAAGGGAACTAAACGAGCAGTACTTC.

This clonotype came up many times. V gene TRBV3-1 combines with J gene TRBJ2-1, with 7 bases lining up with TRBD2. J gave up 1 base and V 0 bases, and 9 bases lay outside the gene matches. Germline V gene data show CDR1 as LGHDT and CDR2 as YNNKEL (reference sequence). The CDR3 runs to 18 residues. CDR3 sequence (DNA): TGTGCCAGCAGCCAAGATACACTAGCGCATTCTTCCTACAATGAGCAGTTCTTC. Translated, it gives CASSQDTLAHSSYNEQFF.

The table lists this clonotype with a few counts. The J gene is TRBJ1-3, the V gene TRBV5-1, with 7 bases identical to TRBD1. Trimming cost V 0 bases and J 0 bases; bases outside gene matches: 6. The CDR3 length is 17 residues. CDR1 is SGHRS, CDR2 YFSETQ, per germline. This CDR3 is CASSLGRQGDSGNTIYF. The DNA of the CDR3 is TGCGCCAGCAGCTTGGGACGACAGGGTGACTCTGGAAACACCATATATTTT.

The chain uses TRBV5-8 and TRBJ1-1; D not certain. Germline CDR1 reads SGHTS; CDR2 reads YDEGEE. The germline V and J ends were trimmed by 0 bases and 0 bases, with 12 bases remaining between them. The length of the CDR3 is 16 residues. DNA of the CDR3: TGTGCCAGCAGCTTGGCAATCGGTACGGTGAACACTGAAGCTTTCTTT. It translates to CASSLAIGTVNTEAFF. The entire variable domain, with the rest obtained from reference TRBV5-8 and TRBJ1-1, is as follows: EAGVTQSPTHLIKTRGQQATLRCSPISGHTSVYWYQQALGLGLQFLLWYDEGEERNRGNFPPRFSGRQFPNYSSELNVNALELEDSALYLCASSLAIGTVNTEAFFGQGTRLTVV.

Ten or more counts support this clonotype. The DNA of the CDR3 is TGTGCCAGCAGCGCTAGCGGAGTAACCTACAATGAGCAGTTCTTC. Its protein is CASSASGVTYNEQFF. The rearrangement uses TRBV2 and TRBJ2-1, with 7 bases aligning to TRBD2. Germline lookup yields CDR1 SNHLY and CDR2 FYNNEI. The CDR3 consists of 15 residues. Losses at the gene ends were 6 bases for V and 2 bases for J; bases not matched to a gene: 7.

The chain uses TRBV28 and TRBJ2-7; the match to TRBD2 covers 11 bases. CDR3 size: 14 residues. CDR1 and CDR2 from the germline V gene are MDHEN and SYDVKM. V lost 7 bases to trimming and J lost 4 bases; unmatched junction nucleotides: 6. Here the CDR3 reads CASIAGTSGYEQYF. The CDR3 DNA sequence: TGTGCCAGCATTGCCGGGACTAGCGGATACGAGCAGTACTTC.

This clonotype was seen repeatedly, ten times or more. The V call is TRBV3-1, the J call TRBJ2-3; D possibly corresponds to TRBD1 (5 bases). The CDR3 extends over 17 amino acids. V lost 8 bases and J lost 2, with 23 bases in between. Germline CDR1 LGHDT, CDR2 YNNKEL (reference sequence). CDR3 DNA: TGTGCCAGCCGCAATGGCCAGGAAAGGGGATTCACAGATACGCAGTATTTT. Amino acid sequence: CASRNGQERGFTDTQYF.